A selection of T cell receptor beta chains follows, all from one sample in a study of blood T cell repertoires in COVID-19. The repertoire was sequenced with immunoSEQ multiplex PCR; TCRdb's copy has only in-frame clones and lacks some. Here the sample spans approximately 150,000 clones, 88% being singletons. Sequences were obtained from peripheral blood. The receptors come from a woman aged 45-59 years with acute or convalescent COVID-19. Each CDR3 is given with its conserved first and last residue. The D gene is left open where the match is weak. A clone size is listed for some rows: how often the clone was seen (once, few, many), or a class if it is expanded.

CDR3aa: CASSLQIHYGYTF
CDR3nt: TGTGCCAGCAGTTTACAGATCCACTATGGCTACACCTTC
d_gene: -
v_gene: TRBV12-3/TRBV12-4
j_gene: TRBJ1-2
abundance: -

CDR3aa: CASSLDRSGYTF
CDR3nt: TGTGCCAGCAGCCTGGACAGGAGTGGCTACACCTTC
d_gene: TRBD1
v_gene: TRBV5-4
j_gene: TRBJ1-2
abundance: -

CDR3aa: CASSSDSLNTEAFF
CDR3nt: TGTGCCAGCAGCTCGGACAGCCTGAACACTGAAGCTTTCTTT
d_gene: -
v_gene: TRBV11-3
j_gene: TRBJ1-1
abundance: -

CDR3aa: CASSQDGGSEAFF
CDR3nt: TGTGCCAGCAGCCAAGACGGAGGGTCTGAAGCTTTCTTT
d_gene: -
v_gene: TRBV3-1/TRBV3-2
j_gene: TRBJ1-1
abundance: -

CDR3aa: CASRHRGNTEAFF
CDR3nt: TGTGCCAGCAGACACAGGGGGAACACTGAAGCTTTCTTT
d_gene: TRBD1
v_gene: TRBV6-5
j_gene: TRBJ1-1
abundance: -

CDR3aa: CASRQQQGWETEAFF
CDR3nt: TGTGCCAGCAGGCAACAACAGGGCTGGGAGACTGAAGCTTTCTTT
d_gene: -
v_gene: TRBV6-5
j_gene: TRBJ1-1
abundance: -

CDR3aa: CASSQGRAQPQHF
CDR3nt: TGTGCCAGCAGCCAAGGCAGGGCACAGCCCCAGCATTTT
d_gene: -
v_gene: TRBV4-2
j_gene: TRBJ1-5
abundance: -

CDR3aa: CASSLTGAIAEAFF
CDR3nt: TGCGCCAGCAGTCTGACAGGGGCAATCGCTGAAGCTTTCTTT
d_gene: TRBD1
v_gene: TRBV4-1
j_gene: TRBJ1-1
abundance: -

CDR3aa: CASSPDRVRYGYTF
CDR3nt: TGTGCCAGCAGCCCGGACAGGGTCCGGTATGGCTACACCTTC
d_gene: TRBD1
v_gene: TRBV3-1/TRBV3-2
j_gene: TRBJ1-2
abundance: -

CDR3aa: CASSYTAEGTGELFF
CDR3nt: TGTGCCAGCAGCTACACCGCGGAGGGCACCGGGGAGCTGTTTTTT
d_gene: -
v_gene: TRBV27
j_gene: TRBJ2-2
abundance: -

CDR3aa: CASSQEDRAETEAFF
CDR3nt: TGTGCCAGCAGCCAAGAGGACAGGGCGGAGACTGAAGCTTTCTTT
d_gene: TRBD1
v_gene: TRBV3-1/TRBV3-2
j_gene: TRBJ1-1
abundance: -

CDR3aa: CASSETDRGSYEQYF
CDR3nt: TGTGCCAGCAGCGAAACGGACAGGGGGTCCTACGAGCAGTACTTC
d_gene: TRBD1
v_gene: TRBV25-1
j_gene: TRBJ2-7
abundance: -

CDR3aa: CASGTPTRETQYF
CDR3nt: TGTGCCAGCGGGACACCAACGAGAGAGACCCAGTACTTC
d_gene: -
v_gene: TRBV9
j_gene: TRBJ2-5
abundance: -

CDR3aa: CASSFSENTEAFF
CDR3nt: TGTGCCAGCAGTTTCTCAGAAAACACTGAAGCTTTCTTT
d_gene: -
v_gene: TRBV6-4
j_gene: TRBJ1-1
abundance: few

CDR3aa: CASSQGPTGNLLGVYF
CDR3nt: TGCGCCAGCAGCCAAGGCCCGACAGGGAATCTACTTGGTGTGTACTTC
d_gene: TRBD1
v_gene: TRBV4-1
j_gene: TRBJ2-7
abundance: -

CDR3aa: CASSKVFSGFYEQYF
CDR3nt: TGTGCCAGCAGCAAAGTGTTCTCAGGCTTCTACGAGCAGTACTTC
d_gene: -
v_gene: TRBV21-1
j_gene: TRBJ2-7
abundance: -

CDR3aa: CATSHPGYNEQFF
CDR3nt: TGTGCCACCTCCCACCCGGGGTACAATGAGCAGTTCTTC
d_gene: -
v_gene: TRBV24-1
j_gene: TRBJ2-1
abundance: -

CDR3aa: CASSTGQSLSYEQYF
CDR3nt: TGTGCCAGCAGTACCGGACAGAGTCTCTCCTACGAGCAGTACTTC
d_gene: -
v_gene: TRBV6-5
j_gene: TRBJ2-7
abundance: -

CDR3aa: CASTNTGTTGNTIYF
CDR3nt: TGTGCCAGTACCAACACAGGGACCACTGGAAACACCATATATTTT
d_gene: -
v_gene: TRBV19
j_gene: TRBJ1-3
abundance: few

CDR3aa: CASSYSREGESEQYF
CDR3nt: TGTGCCAGCAGTTACTCTAGGGAGGGAGAAAGCGAGCAGTACTTC
d_gene: TRBD2
v_gene: TRBV6-5
j_gene: TRBJ2-7
abundance: -

CDR3aa: CASSQGAYEQYF
CDR3nt: TGTGCCAGCAGCCAAGGGGCTTACGAGCAGTACTTC
d_gene: -
v_gene: TRBV3-1/TRBV3-2
j_gene: TRBJ2-7
abundance: few

CDR3aa: CATSRDRSWRGTGELFF
CDR3nt: TGTGCCACCAGCAGAGATCGTTCGTGGCGAGGTACCGGGGAGCTGTTTTTT
d_gene: -
v_gene: TRBV15
j_gene: TRBJ2-2
abundance: few

CDR3aa: CASSHPVRNTEAFF
CDR3nt: TGCGCCAGCAGCCACCCAGTCAGGAACACTGAAGCTTTCTTT
d_gene: -
v_gene: TRBV4-1
j_gene: TRBJ1-1
abundance: -

CDR3aa: CASSLYNSPLHF
CDR3nt: TGTGCCAGCAGTCTCTATAATTCACCCCTCCACTTT
d_gene: -
v_gene: TRBV27
j_gene: TRBJ1-6
abundance: once

CDR3aa: CASSYRGGEYGYTF
CDR3nt: TGTGCCAGCAGTTACAGAGGGGGCGAGTATGGCTACACCTTC
d_gene: TRBD1
v_gene: TRBV6-5
j_gene: TRBJ1-2
abundance: -

CDR3aa: CASSLSQRSYNEQFF
CDR3nt: TGTGCCAGCAGCTTATCCCAGCGGAGCTACAATGAGCAGTTCTTC
d_gene: -
v_gene: TRBV13
j_gene: TRBJ2-1
abundance: -

CDR3aa: CASSQAQGIGGYTF
CDR3nt: TGCGCCAGCAGCCAAGCCCAGGGGATAGGTGGCTACACCTTC
d_gene: -
v_gene: TRBV4-1
j_gene: TRBJ1-2
abundance: -

CDR3aa: CASSQPGQGNTEAFF
CDR3nt: TGCGCCAGCAGCCAACCGGGACAGGGGAACACTGAAGCTTTCTTT
d_gene: TRBD1
v_gene: TRBV4-1
j_gene: TRBJ1-1
abundance: -

CDR3aa: CSANQGTNYGYTF
CDR3nt: TGCAGCGCAAATCAGGGGACTAACTATGGCTACACCTTC
d_gene: -
v_gene: TRBV29-1
j_gene: TRBJ1-2
abundance: -

CDR3aa: CASTQGGGAYNEQFF
CDR3nt: TGTGCCAGCACTCAAGGCGGGGGGGCCTACAATGAGCAGTTCTTC
d_gene: TRBD2
v_gene: TRBV18
j_gene: TRBJ2-1
abundance: -

CDR3aa: CASSSGQHEKLFF
CDR3nt: TGTGCCAGCAGCTCGGGACAGCATGAAAAACTGTTTTTT
d_gene: TRBD1
v_gene: TRBV5-6
j_gene: TRBJ1-4
abundance: -

CDR3aa: CASSRTGESSPLHF
CDR3nt: TGCGCCAGCAGCCGGACAGGGGAGTCGTCACCCCTCCACTTT
d_gene: TRBD1
v_gene: TRBV5-1
j_gene: TRBJ1-6
abundance: -

CDR3aa: CASSGGTFSTDTQYF
CDR3nt: TGCGCCAGCAGTGGCGGAACGTTTAGCACAGATACGCAGTATTTT
d_gene: -
v_gene: TRBV5-1
j_gene: TRBJ2-3
abundance: once

CDR3aa: CASSLDAGSNEAFF
CDR3nt: TGTGCCAGCAGCTTGGATGCAGGAAGTAATGAAGCTTTCTTT
d_gene: -
v_gene: TRBV7-8
j_gene: TRBJ1-1
abundance: -

CDR3aa: CASGGPISTDTQYF
CDR3nt: TGTGCCAGTGGGGGCCCTATAAGCACAGATACGCAGTATTTT
d_gene: -
v_gene: TRBV2
j_gene: TRBJ2-3
abundance: few

CDR3aa: CSASQNTEAFF
CDR3nt: TGCAGTGCTAGCCAGAACACTGAAGCTTTCTTT
d_gene: -
v_gene: TRBV20-1
j_gene: TRBJ1-1
abundance: -

CDR3aa: CASSYDTTIYF
CDR3nt: TGTGCCAGCAGTTACGACACCACCATATATTTT
d_gene: -
v_gene: TRBV6-6
j_gene: TRBJ1-3
abundance: -

CDR3aa: CASSETGVEYYNEQFF
CDR3nt: TGCGCCAGCAGCGAAACAGGGGTTGAATACTACAATGAGCAGTTCTTC
d_gene: TRBD1
v_gene: TRBV5-1
j_gene: TRBJ2-1
abundance: -

CDR3aa: CASSITVRSPIGEQFF
CDR3nt: TGTGCCAGCAGCATCACCGTCCGCTCCCCCATCGGTGAGCAGTTCTTC
d_gene: -
v_gene: TRBV9
j_gene: TRBJ2-1
abundance: -

CDR3aa: CASSQDPGVQETQYF
CDR3nt: TGTGCCAGCAGCCAAGACCCCGGGGTTCAAGAGACCCAGTACTTC
d_gene: -
v_gene: TRBV3-1/TRBV3-2
j_gene: TRBJ2-5
abundance: -

CDR3aa: CSAGLAGVVGTDTQYF
CDR3nt: TGCAGCGCCGGACTAGCGGGAGTGGTCGGCACAGATACGCAGTATTTT
d_gene: TRBD2
v_gene: TRBV29-1
j_gene: TRBJ2-3
abundance: once

CDR3aa: CASWDRASPLHF
CDR3nt: TGTGCCAGCTGGGACAGGGCTTCACCCCTCCACTTT
d_gene: TRBD1
v_gene: TRBV19
j_gene: TRBJ1-6
abundance: -

CDR3aa: CASSLATGVDTQYF
CDR3nt: TGTGCCAGCAGCTTAGCAACAGGGGTTGATACGCAGTATTTT
d_gene: TRBD1
v_gene: TRBV11-1
j_gene: TRBJ2-3
abundance: -

CDR3aa: CASSFRTGGSGYTF
CDR3nt: TGTGCCAGCAGCTTTCGGACAGGGGGCTCTGGCTACACCTTC
d_gene: TRBD1
v_gene: TRBV4-2
j_gene: TRBJ1-2
abundance: -

CDR3aa: CASSFWGVGGELFF
CDR3nt: TGTGCCAGCAGCTTTTGGGGCGTTGGCGGGGAGCTGTTTTTT
d_gene: -
v_gene: TRBV7-9
j_gene: TRBJ2-2
abundance: -

CDR3aa: CASSQEGTGRTGELFF
CDR3nt: TGCGCCAGCAGCCAGGAGGGGACAGGGCGCACCGGGGAGCTGTTTTTT
d_gene: TRBD1
v_gene: TRBV4-1
j_gene: TRBJ2-2
abundance: -

CDR3aa: CASSLEGQRSQPQHF
CDR3nt: TGTGCCAGCAGCTTAGAGGGACAGAGAAGTCAGCCCCAGCATTTT
d_gene: TRBD1
v_gene: TRBV7-8
j_gene: TRBJ1-5
abundance: -

CDR3aa: CASSLGIAGGPDTQYF
CDR3nt: TGTGCCAGCAGCTTGGGTATAGCGGGGGGGCCAGATACGCAGTATTTT
d_gene: TRBD2
v_gene: TRBV7-2
j_gene: TRBJ2-3
abundance: -

CDR3aa: CASTEGGSSYNEQFF
CDR3nt: TGCGCCAGCACCGAAGGCGGGAGCTCCTACAATGAGCAGTTCTTC
d_gene: TRBD2
v_gene: TRBV5-1
j_gene: TRBJ2-1
abundance: -